This TCR beta chain is from a study of EBV T-cell therapy then PD-1 blockade in nasopharyngeal carcinoma listed by TCRdb under 2021. The germline V gene (reference sequence) gives CDR1 as GTSNPN and CDR2 as SVGIG. CDR3 length: 12 amino acids, cysteine to phenylalanine. The sequence is cut down to CDR3 DNA, 36 bases in frame from base 1. V is shortened by 3 bases, J by 7 bases, and the region joining them spans 10 bases. As to this clone: This receptor's antigen is unknown. No qualities accompany the bases; no much larger clone lies one base away.

The Qiagen DNeasy Kit was used to extract genomic DNA from the sorted cells. TCR beta chain deep sequencing was performed on the immunoSEQ platform. In the original analysis: The immunoSEQ Analyzer software was used to analyze the repertoire data. The clones in this table, taken by TCRdb from immuneACCESS, are in-frame only. Not every clone is retained; where verified, under half of the shortfall comes from an unresolved V gene, and the cause of the rest is unknown. Clone size and the V and J calls come from that table; the DNA yielded D and trimming. Present in this sample are approximately 21,000 clones, 84% of which were seen just once. Clones ranked in the top ten supply approximately 29% of the sample. The label giving this sample's treatment or condition can be read as: AdE1-LMPpoly-expanded autologous EBV-specific T-cell therapy followed by anti-PD-1 nivolumab.

The source was CD8+ T cells from blood, collected at day 61 from a patient whose treatment included autologous EBV-specific T cells and nivolumab. The chain uses TRBV30 and TRBJ2-1; the D gene assignment is ambiguous. This clonotype originated in a man aged 35 to 55 with nasopharyngeal carcinoma. The nucleotide sequence is given as TGTGCCTGGAGCCCGATCTGGAATGAGCAGTTCTTC. It codes for CAWSPIWNEQFF.